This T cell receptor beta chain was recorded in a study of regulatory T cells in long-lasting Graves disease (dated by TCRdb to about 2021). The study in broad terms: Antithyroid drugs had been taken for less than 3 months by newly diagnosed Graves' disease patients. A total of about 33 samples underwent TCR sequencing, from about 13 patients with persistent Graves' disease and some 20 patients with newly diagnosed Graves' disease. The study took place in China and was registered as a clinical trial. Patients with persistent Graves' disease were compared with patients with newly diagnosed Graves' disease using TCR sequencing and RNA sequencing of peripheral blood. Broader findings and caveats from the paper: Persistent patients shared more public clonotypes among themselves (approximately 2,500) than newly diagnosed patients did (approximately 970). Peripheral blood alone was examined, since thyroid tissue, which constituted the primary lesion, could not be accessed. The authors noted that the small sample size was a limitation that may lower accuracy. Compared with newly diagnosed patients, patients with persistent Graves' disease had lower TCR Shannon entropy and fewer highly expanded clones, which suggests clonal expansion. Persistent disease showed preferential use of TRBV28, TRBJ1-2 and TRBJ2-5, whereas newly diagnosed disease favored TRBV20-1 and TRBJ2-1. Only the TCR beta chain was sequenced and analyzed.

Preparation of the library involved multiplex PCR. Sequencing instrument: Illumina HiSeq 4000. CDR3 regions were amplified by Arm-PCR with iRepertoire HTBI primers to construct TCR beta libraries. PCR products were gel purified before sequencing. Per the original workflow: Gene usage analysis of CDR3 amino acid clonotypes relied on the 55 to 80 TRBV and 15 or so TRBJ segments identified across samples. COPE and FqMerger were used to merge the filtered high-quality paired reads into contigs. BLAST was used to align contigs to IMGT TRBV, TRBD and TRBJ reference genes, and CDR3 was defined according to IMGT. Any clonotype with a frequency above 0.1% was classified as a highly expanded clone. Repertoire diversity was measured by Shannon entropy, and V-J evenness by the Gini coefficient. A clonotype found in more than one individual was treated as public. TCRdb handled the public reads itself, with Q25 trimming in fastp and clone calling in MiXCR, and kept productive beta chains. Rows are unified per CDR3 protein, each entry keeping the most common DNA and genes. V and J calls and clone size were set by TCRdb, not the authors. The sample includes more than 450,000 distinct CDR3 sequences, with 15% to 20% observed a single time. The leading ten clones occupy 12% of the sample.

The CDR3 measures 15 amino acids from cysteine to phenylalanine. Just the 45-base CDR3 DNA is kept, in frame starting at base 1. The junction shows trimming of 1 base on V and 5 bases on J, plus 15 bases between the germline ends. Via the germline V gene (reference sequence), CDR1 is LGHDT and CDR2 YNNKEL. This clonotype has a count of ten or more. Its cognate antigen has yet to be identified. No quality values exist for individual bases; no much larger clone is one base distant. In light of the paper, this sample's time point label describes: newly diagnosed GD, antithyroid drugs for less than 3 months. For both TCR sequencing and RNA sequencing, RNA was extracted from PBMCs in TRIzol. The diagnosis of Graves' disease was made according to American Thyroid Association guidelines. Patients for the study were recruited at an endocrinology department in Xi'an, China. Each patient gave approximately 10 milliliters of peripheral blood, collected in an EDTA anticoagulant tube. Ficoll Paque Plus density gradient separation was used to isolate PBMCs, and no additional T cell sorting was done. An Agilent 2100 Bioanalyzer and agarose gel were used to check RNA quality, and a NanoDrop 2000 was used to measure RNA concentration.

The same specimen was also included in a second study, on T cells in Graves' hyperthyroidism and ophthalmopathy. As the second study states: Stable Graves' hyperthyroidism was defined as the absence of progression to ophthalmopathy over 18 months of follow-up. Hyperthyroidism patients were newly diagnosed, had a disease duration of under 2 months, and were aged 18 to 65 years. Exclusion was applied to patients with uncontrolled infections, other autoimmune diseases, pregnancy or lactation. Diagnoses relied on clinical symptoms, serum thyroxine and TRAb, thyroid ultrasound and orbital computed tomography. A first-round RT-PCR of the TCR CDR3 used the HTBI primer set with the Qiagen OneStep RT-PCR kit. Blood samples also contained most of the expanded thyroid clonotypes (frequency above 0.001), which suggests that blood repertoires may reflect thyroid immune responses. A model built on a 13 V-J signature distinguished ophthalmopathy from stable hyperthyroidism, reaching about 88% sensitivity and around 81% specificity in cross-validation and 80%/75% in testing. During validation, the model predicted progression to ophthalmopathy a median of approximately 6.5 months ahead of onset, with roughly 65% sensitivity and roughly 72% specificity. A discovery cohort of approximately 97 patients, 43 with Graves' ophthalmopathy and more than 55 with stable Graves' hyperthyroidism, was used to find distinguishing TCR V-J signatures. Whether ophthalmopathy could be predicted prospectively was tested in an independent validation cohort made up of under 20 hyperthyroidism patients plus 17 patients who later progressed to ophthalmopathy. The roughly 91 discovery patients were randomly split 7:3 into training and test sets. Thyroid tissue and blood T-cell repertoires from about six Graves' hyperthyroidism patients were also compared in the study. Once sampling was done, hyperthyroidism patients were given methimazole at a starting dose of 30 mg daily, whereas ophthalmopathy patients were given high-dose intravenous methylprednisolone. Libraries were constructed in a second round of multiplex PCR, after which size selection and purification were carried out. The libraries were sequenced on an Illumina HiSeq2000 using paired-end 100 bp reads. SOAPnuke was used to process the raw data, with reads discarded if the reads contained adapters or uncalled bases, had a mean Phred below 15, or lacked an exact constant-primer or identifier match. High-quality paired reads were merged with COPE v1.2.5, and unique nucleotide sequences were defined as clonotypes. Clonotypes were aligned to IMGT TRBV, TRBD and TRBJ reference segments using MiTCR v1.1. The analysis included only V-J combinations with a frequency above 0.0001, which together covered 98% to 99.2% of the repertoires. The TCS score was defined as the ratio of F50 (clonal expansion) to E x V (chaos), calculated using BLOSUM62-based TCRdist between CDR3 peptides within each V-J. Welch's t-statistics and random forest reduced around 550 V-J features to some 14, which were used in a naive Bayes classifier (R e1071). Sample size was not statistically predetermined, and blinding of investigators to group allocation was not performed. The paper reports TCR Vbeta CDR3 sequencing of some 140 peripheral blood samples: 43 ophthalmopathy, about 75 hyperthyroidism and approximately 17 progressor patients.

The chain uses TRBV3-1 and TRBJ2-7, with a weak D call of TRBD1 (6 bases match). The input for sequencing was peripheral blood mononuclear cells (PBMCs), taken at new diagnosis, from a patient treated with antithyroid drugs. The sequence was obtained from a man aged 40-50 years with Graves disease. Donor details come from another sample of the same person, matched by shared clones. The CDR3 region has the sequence CASSQAGHWANEQYF. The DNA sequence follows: TGTGCCAGCAGCCAAGCGGGACACTGGGCCAACGAGCAGTACTTC.